Each of the 27 T cell receptor beta chains below was sequenced from the same sample in a study of CD4 T cells in relation to SARS-CoV-2 and coronaviruses. Unexposed donor CD4+ T cells date from about 2011-2018, before the COVID-19 pandemic. CD4+ T cells were isolated from the cells after less than 13 days of culture. Clones were read by immunoSEQ multiplex PCR, and TCRdb kept only the in-frame ones, dropping some. The data contain under 30,000 clones, about four fifths of them singletons. Their specific antigens are unknown. Source material: CD4+ T cells from PBMCs, cultured in vitro. Every receptor here comes from a human donor in good health.

The chain links TRBV5-1 to TRBJ1-1, with D perhaps TRBD1 (6 bases). CDR1 SGHRS and CDR2 YFSETQ come from the germline V gene. This CDR3 is built from 15 residues. V was pared by 4 bases and J by 8 bases, with 21 bases between. CDR3 sequence: CASSPTQITGTEAFF. The CDR3 DNA is TGCGCCAGCAGCCCAACCCAAATTACAGGGACCGAAGCTTTCTTT.

V and J are TRBV7-9 and TRBJ1-3, with a weak D call TRBD1 (5 bases). V was clipped by 1 base and J by 3 bases, with 13 bases between them. The V gene's germline CDR1 is SEHNR and CDR2 FQNEAQ (reference sequence). The CDR3 loop spans 16 amino acids. CDR3 sequence reads: CASSLVGGLVGNTIYF. The CDR3 DNA reads TGTGCCAGCAGCTTAGTCGGGGGGTTAGTTGGAAACACCATATATTTT.

This clone appeared once. DNA of the CDR3: TGTGCCACCACACGCTCGTTAGGGGGCCCCTACAATGAGCAGTTCTTC. It translates to CATTRSLGGPYNEQFF. The chain joins TRBV2 to TRBJ2-1; 7 bases agree with TRBD1. Germline CDR1 reads SNHLY; CDR2 reads FYNNEI. The CDR3 spans 16 residues. The trim removed 10 bases at V and 2 bases at J, leaving 14 bases unmatched.

The chain couples TRBV19 to TRBJ2-2, with D tentatively TRBD1 or TRBD2 (5 bases each). Per the germline V gene, CDR1 is LNHDA and CDR2 is SQIVND (reference sequence). V lost 3 bases, J lost 2 bases, and 13 bases lay in between. The length of the CDR3 is 16 residues. This CDR3 is CASSMAGSVNTGELFF. The CDR3 nucleotides are TGTGCCAGTAGTATGGCAGGGAGTGTTAACACCGGGGAGCTGTTTTTT.

This clone was found a few times. The chain recombines TRBV19 with TRBJ1-6; 7 positions match TRBD1. Germline values: CDR1 LNHDA, CDR2 SQIVND (reference sequence). Trimming took 7 bases from V and 9 from J; bases not matched to a gene: 12. The CDR3 covers 15 residues. This chain's CDR3 is CASNTGTDEVSPLHF. The CDR3 coding sequence is TGTGCCAGTAATACCGGGACAGACGAGGTTTCACCCCTCCACTTT.

This sequence joins TRBV5-1 and TRBJ2-3, with TRBD2 as a possible D gene (6 bases). The V gene lost 0 bases and the J gene lost 8 bases, with 10 bases spanning the gap. This CDR3 is 13 amino acids long. Germline CDR1 SGHRS, CDR2 YFSETQ. CDR3 in DNA: TGCGCCAGCAGCTTGGTTGGAGGGTTTACGCAGTATTTT. Its protein is CASSLVGGFTQYF.

J is TRBJ1-5 and V is TRBV7-8; D may be TRBD1 (5 bases). The germline CDR1 and CDR2 sequences are SGHVS and FQNEAQ. The CDR3 loop spans 15 amino acids. Trimming stripped 4 bases from V and 2 bases from J, with 12 bases between. This CDR3 reads CASSSQGVGNQPQHF. DNA for the CDR3: TGTGCCAGCAGCTCGCAGGGTGTAGGCAATCAGCCCCAGCATTTT.

The count of this clone is one. V usage is TRBV6-6 and J usage is TRBJ2-3; TRBD2 matches at 8 bases. This CDR3 is 14 amino acids long. Germline V CDR1 and CDR2: MNHNY, SVGAGI (reference sequence). After removal of 7 bases from V and 4 bases from J, the junction contained 7 bases not matched to a gene. This chain's CDR3 is CASTAGVGADTQYF. As DNA, the CDR3 is TGTGCCAGCACAGCGGGAGTTGGCGCAGATACGCAGTATTTT.

This chain uses TRBV21-1 with TRBJ1-1; the listed D gene, TRBD1, was not tested against the DNA. TRBV21-1 is flagged as a pseudogene. The CDR3 extends over 13 amino acids. Here the CDR3 DNA reads TGTGCCAGCACCAGGGGCAGGGCTCGGGAAGCTTTCTTT. Its translation: CASTRGRAREAFF.

The gene calls are TRBV9 and TRBJ2-7; no clear D gene. CDR3 length equals 14 residues. Germline-derived CDR1 and CDR2 are SGDLS and YYNGEE. V shed 2 bases and J shed 0 bases, with 9 bases lying between them. CDR3 sequence (DNA): TGTGCCAGCAGCGTGGCCTGGGGCTCCTACGAGCAGTACTTC. Encoded protein: CASSVAWGSYEQYF.

The genes are TRBV5-1 and TRBJ1-4, with 7 bases lining up with TRBD1. From germline, CDR1 is SGHRS and CDR2 YFSETQ. Trimming cost V 0 bases and J 7 bases; bases outside gene matches: 12. There are 17 residues in the CDR3. CDR3: CASSLARRGRAVEKLFF. CDR3 nucleotides: TGCGCCAGCAGCTTGGCCCGAAGGGGGCGCGCGGTTGAAAAACTGTTTTTT. The variable domain in full, completed from reference TRBV5-1 and TRBJ1-4, reads KAGVTQTPRYLIKTRGQQVTLSCSPISGHRSVSWYQQTPGQGLQFLFEYFSETQRNKGNFPGRFSGRQFSNSRSEMNVSTLELGDSALYLCASSLARRGRAVEKLFFGSGTQLSVL.

The CDR3 loop is CASRASGSYNEQFF. CDR3 coding DNA: TGTGCCAGCAGGGCTAGCGGGAGTTACAATGAGCAGTTCTTC. V gene TRBV7-8 combines with J gene TRBJ2-1; 10 bases are shared with TRBD2. V was pared by 6 bases and J by 4 bases, with 3 bases of the junction left unmatched. This CDR3 is built from 14 residues. Germline CDR1 and CDR2: SGHVS and FQNEAQ.

The rearrangement uses TRBV6-4 and TRBJ1-1, with D perhaps TRBD1 (5 bases). V was trimmed by 4 bases and J by 1 base, leaving 10 bases between them. The CDR3 runs to 14 residues. Germline loops: CDR1 MRHNA, CDR2 SNTAGT. CDR3 nucleotide sequence: TGTGCCAGCAGTGCAGGGCCCCAGAACACTGAAGCTTTCTTT. Translation: CASSAGPQNTEAFF.

The rearrangement links TRBV10-3 to TRBJ1-2, with D tentatively TRBD1 (6 bases). The germline V gene encodes CDR1 ENHRY and CDR2 SYGVKD. This CDR3 has 13 residues. V was cut by 3 bases and J by 8 bases, with 13 bases left in between. The CDR3 loop is CAISDGGAGGYTF. The DNA of the CDR3 is TGTGCCATCAGTGATGGGGGGGCTGGGGGCTACACCTTC.

The chain joins TRBV6-6 to TRBJ2-5; 8 bases are a match to TRBD2. The CDR3 runs to 16 residues. CDR1 and CDR2 (germline): MNHNY, SVGAGI (reference sequence). Germline trimming cut 6 bases from V and 4 bases from J; bases unmatched to any gene: 13. The chain's CDR3 is CASSSRGGAGGETQYF. For the CDR3, the DNA is TGTGCCAGCAGCTCGAGAGGGGGGGCGGGAGGAGAGACCCAGTACTTC.

With respect to this clone: One end of the junction fails to match germline, which may point to a read error. V gene TRBV7-7 combines with J gene TRBJ2-5; D is perhaps TRBD1 (6 bases). CDR1 and CDR2 from the germline V gene are SSHAT and FNYEAQ (reference sequence). This CDR3 spans 15 amino acids. CDR3 in amino acids: CASSPTGTSQETQYF. CDR3 coding DNA: TGTGCTAGCAGCCCCACCGGGACAAGTCAAGAGACCCAGTACTTC.

The chain carries TRBV23-1 and TRBJ1-1, with D unclear. TRBV23-1 counts as an open reading frame of uncertain function. The CDR3 length is 10 residues. DNA of the CDR3: TGCCTCAGATTGGGCACTGAAGCTTTCTTT. It codes for CLRLGTEAFF.

The sample holds one count of this clone. The chain joins TRBV10-3 to TRBJ1-2, with D unresolved. The CDR3 spans 15 residues. The V gene's germline CDR1 is ENHRY and CDR2 SYGVKD. Trimming shortened V by 3 bases and J by 2 bases, and 13 bases separated the two germline ends. CDR3: CAISDPLGRNYGYTF. CDR3 bases: TGTGCCATCAGTGACCCACTGGGCCGGAACTATGGCTACACCTTC.

The J gene is TRBJ1-3, the V gene TRBV7-2; a weak D match, TRBD1 (6 bases). The CDR3 runs to 19 residues. Germline-derived CDR1 and CDR2 are SGHTA and FQGNSA. Trimming shortened V by 2 bases and J by 0 bases, and 20 bases separated the two germline ends. This chain's CDR3 is CASSLFGGPIQDSGNTIYF. The DNA of the CDR3 is TGTGCCAGCAGCTTATTTGGGGGGCCAATACAAGACTCTGGAAACACCATATATTTT.

The chain uses TRBV6-5 and TRBJ1-2; 9 nucleotides line up with TRBD1. Looked up from germline, CDR1 is MNHEY and CDR2 is SVGAGI. Losses at the gene ends were 6 bases for V and 4 bases for J; bases not matched to a gene: 3. This CDR3 is 13 amino acids long. Written as DNA, the CDR3 is TGTGCCAGCAGCGAGACAGGGGGCTATGGCTACACCTTC. Translated: CASSETGGYGYTF.

The rearrangement uses TRBV18 and TRBJ1-1; TRBD1 might be the D (5 bases). The CDR3 is 16 residues long. The V end lost 5 bases, the J end lost 0 bases, and 16 bases lay between the germline ends. Germline CDR1 and CDR2: KGHSH and LQKENI. The CDR3 DNA is TGTGCCAGCTCAGCCCGGGACCCAGTATTGAACACTGAAGCTTTCTTT. It is translated as CASSARDPVLNTEAFF.

The rearrangement links TRBV7-2 to TRBJ2-3; 11 bases are shared with TRBD2. Looked up from germline, CDR1 is SGHTA and CDR2 is FQGNSA. CDR3 length equals 15 residues. Trimming removed 5 bases from V and 5 bases from J; junction bases left unmatched: 6. As DNA, the CDR3 is TGTGCCAGCAGCAGAAAACTAGCGGGGGAAGATACGCAGTATTTT. Translating it yields CASSRKLAGEDTQYF.

The table lists this clone with a count of one. The V call is TRBV27, the J call TRBJ1-2; maybe TRBD1 (6 bases). Germline V gene lookup returns CDR1 MNHEY and CDR2 SMNVEV (reference sequence). The V end lost 4 bases, the J end lost 6 bases, and 18 bases lay between the germline ends. The CDR3 is 15 residues long. CDR3 amino acids: CASSSPGTRKDGYTF. CDR3 nucleotide sequence: TGTGCCAGCAGTTCTCCTGGGACACGGAAGGATGGCTACACCTTC.

The chain uses TRBV7-2 and TRBJ1-5, with 7 bases aligning to TRBD1. Trimming took 5 bases from V and 6 from J; bases not matched to a gene: 13. The CDR3 consists of 16 residues. CDR1 is SGHTA, CDR2 FQGNSA, per germline. The CDR3 spells CASSNTGGGFSQPQHF. The CDR3 region has the DNA TGTGCCAGCAGCAATACCGGAGGGGGCTTCAGTCAGCCCCAGCATTTT.

This clone was recorded a few times. This rearrangement joins TRBV9 to TRBJ1-1; TRBD1 might be the D (5 bases). V lost 0 bases to trimming and J lost 4 bases, with 13 bases between them. Germline V gene sequence: CDR1 SGDLS, CDR2 YYNGEE. The CDR3 loop spans 15 amino acids. The CDR3 region has the DNA TGTGCCAGCAGCGTAGGCCCCGGAAGGGGCACTGAAGCTTTCTTT. The encoded protein is CASSVGPGRGTEAFF.

This chain connects TRBV7-2 to TRBJ1-1; the D is unclear. In germline, CDR1 is SGHTA, CDR2 FQGNSA. Trimming pared 4 bases from V and 0 bases from J, leaving 6 bases between. The CDR3 is 13 amino acids. CDR3 amino acids: CASSSTLNTEAFF. CDR3 nucleotides: TGTGCCAGCAGCTCGACATTGAACACTGAAGCTTTCTTT.

The chain combines TRBV7-3 with TRBJ2-1; 10 bases are a match to TRBD1. Unmatched junction bases numbered 6, after V lost 4 bases and J lost 9 bases. Germline V gene data show CDR1 as SGHTA and CDR2 as FQGTGA. The CDR3 is made up of 14 amino acids. CDR3 in DNA: TGTGCCAGCAGCTGGTCAGGACAGGGGGGTGAGCAGTTCTTC. Residues: CASSWSGQGGEQFF.